The 5 T cell receptor beta chains below all came from one sample that was sequenced in a study of CD8+CD57+ T cells in acquired aplastic anemia. Sequenced patients had shown CD8+CD57+ cell expansion by flow cytometry. Genomic DNA templated the TCR beta VDJ and CDR3 profiling. TCRdb itself ran the reads through MiXCR, one entry per CDR3 protein. The sample has roughly 240,000 distinct CDR3 sequences, 40% to 50% seen once. The sample comprised sorted CD4+, CD8+, or CD8+CD57+ T cells (not recorded which) from PBMCs. The receptors here all came from a human donor with aplastic anemia.

This chain joins TRBV14 and TRBJ1-6; D not resolved. CDR1 is SGHDN and CDR2 is FVKESK in the germline V gene. Trimming removed 2 bases from V and 13 bases from J, with 9 bases in between. The CDR3 consists of 12 residues. CDR3 region: CASSQLMAPLHF. CDR3 nucleotide sequence: TGTGCCAGCAGCCAACTAATGGCGCCCCTCCACTTT.

The chain uses TRBV19 and TRBJ2-1, with 11 positions matching TRBD2. The CDR3 has 19 residues. V lost 5 bases and J lost 6; bases outside the gene matches: 18. The germline V gene has CDR1 LNHDA and CDR2 SQIVND (reference sequence). This chain's CDR3 is CASSLNLKSRLAGFNEQFF. The CDR3 DNA reads as TGTGCCAGTAGTCTCAACCTTAAAAGCAGACTAGCGGGGTTCAATGAGCAGTTCTTC.

The chain carries TRBV15 and TRBJ2-1; 7 bases are shared with TRBD1. The length of the CDR3 is 14 residues. Looked up from germline, CDR1 is LNHNV and CDR2 is YYDKDF (reference sequence). The junction had 0 bases not matched to a gene; V was cut back by 1 base and J by 3 bases. CDR3 in DNA: TGTGCCACCAGCAGAGGGACAGGCTACAATGAGCAGTTCTTC. Amino acids: CATSRGTGYNEQFF.

The chain combines TRBV2 with TRBJ2-2, with a tentative D call TRBD2 (6 bases). The CDR3 length is 13 residues. The ends were cut back, 7 bases at V and 5 bases at J, with 11 bases in the middle. Germline V gene sequence: CDR1 SNHLY, CDR2 FYNNEI. The CDR3 sequence is CASIEGRTGELFF. The CDR3 DNA reads TGTGCCAGCATAGAGGGGAGGACCGGGGAGCTGTTTTTT.

As to this clonotype: The junction differs from germline at one of its ends, possibly a read error. The CDR3 DNA follows: TGTGCCAGCAGGGGACAGGGTCACCCTGAGACCCAGCACTTC. This encodes CASRGQGHPETQHF. The chain uses TRBV14 and TRBJ2-5, with TRBD1 identical over 9 bases. Germline V gene data show CDR1 as SGHDN and CDR2 as FVKESK. The length of the CDR3 is 14 residues.